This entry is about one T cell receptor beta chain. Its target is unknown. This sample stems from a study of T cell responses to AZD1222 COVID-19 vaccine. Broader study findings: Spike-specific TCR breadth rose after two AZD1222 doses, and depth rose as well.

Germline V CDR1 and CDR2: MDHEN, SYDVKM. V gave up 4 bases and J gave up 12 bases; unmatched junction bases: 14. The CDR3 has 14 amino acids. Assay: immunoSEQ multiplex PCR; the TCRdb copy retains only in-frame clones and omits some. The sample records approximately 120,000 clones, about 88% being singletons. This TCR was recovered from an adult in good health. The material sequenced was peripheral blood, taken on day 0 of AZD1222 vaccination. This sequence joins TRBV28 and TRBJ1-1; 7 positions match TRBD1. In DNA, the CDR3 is TGTGCCAGCAGTTCCCTCTCAAGGGGGCGCATAACTTTCTTT. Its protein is CASSSLSRGRITFF.